Listed below are T cell receptor beta chains from one sample, sequenced in a study of pediatric ulcerative colitis. Produced via immunoSEQ multiplex PCR; TCRdb's table is partial and in-frame only. This table holds 40,000 to 55,000 clones, roughly 79% found once. Sequences were obtained from gut tissue. These receptors came from a girl under 18 with moderate ulcerative colitis. Both conserved end residues are part of each CDR3. Fields, in order: D gene, V gene, clone size, J gene, CDR3 DNA, CDR3 protein. The D gene is left open where the match is weak. Only some rows state a clone size, as once, few, many or a class for expanded clones.

D gene: .
V gene: TRBV5-1
clone size: .
J gene: TRBJ2-1
CDR3 DNA: TGCGCCAGCAGCGGATCCAGGGACGCCGAGCAGTTCTTC
CDR3 protein: CASSGSRDAEQFF

D gene: TRBD1
V gene: TRBV7-2
clone size: .
J gene: TRBJ2-7
CDR3 DNA: TGTGCCAGCAGCTTAGCGTATTTATCAGGGGGCTACGAGCAGTACTTC
CDR3 protein: CASSLAYLSGGYEQYF

D gene: .
V gene: TRBV4-2
clone size: .
J gene: TRBJ2-1
CDR3 DNA: TGTGCCAGCAGCCAAGATAGGGCGGACTTGCCGGGTGAGCAGTTCTTC
CDR3 protein: CASSQDRADLPGEQFF

D gene: .
V gene: TRBV4-3
clone size: .
J gene: TRBJ2-2
CDR3 DNA: TGCGCCAGCAGCCAAGAGTTTGGCCAGGGCGATGCCGGGGAGCTGTTTTTT
CDR3 protein: CASSQEFGQGDAGELFF

D gene: TRBD2
V gene: TRBV27
clone size: .
J gene: TRBJ2-1
CDR3 DNA: TGTGCCAGCAGTCGGCTAGCGGGAGGGTCCTACAATGAGCAGTTCTTC
CDR3 protein: CASSRLAGGSYNEQFF

D gene: .
V gene: TRBV28
clone size: .
J gene: TRBJ2-7
CDR3 DNA: TGTGCCAGCAGTTTGGTCGCGGTTACCTACGAGCAGTACTTC
CDR3 protein: CASSLVAVTYEQYF

D gene: .
V gene: TRBV7-9
clone size: .
J gene: TRBJ1-1
CDR3 DNA: TGTGCCAGCAGCTTGGGAGGGGCCATGAACACTGAAGCTTTCTTT
CDR3 protein: CASSLGGAMNTEAFF

D gene: .
V gene: TRBV20-1
clone size: .
J gene: TRBJ2-3
CDR3 DNA: TGCAGTGCTCCCATGATGGATACGCAGTATTTT
CDR3 protein: CSAPMMDTQYF

D gene: .
V gene: TRBV7-9
clone size: few
J gene: TRBJ2-4
CDR3 DNA: TGTGCCAGCAGCTTAGCGGATTACATTCAGTACTTC
CDR3 protein: CASSLADYIQYF

D gene: .
V gene: TRBV6-1
clone size: few
J gene: TRBJ1-6
CDR3 DNA: TGTGCCAGCAGCCCCGGGGTTCCACCCCTCCACTTT
CDR3 protein: CASSPGVPPLHF

D gene: .
V gene: TRBV4-2
clone size: .
J gene: TRBJ2-7
CDR3 DNA: TGTGCCAGCAGCCAAGAGACTGGAAGCTCCTACGAGCAGTACTTC
CDR3 protein: CASSQETGSSYEQYF

D gene: TRBD2
V gene: TRBV19
clone size: .
J gene: TRBJ2-7
CDR3 DNA: TGTGCCAGTAGTCGAACTCGGACTAGCGGGGCCCTCTACGAGCAGTACTTC
CDR3 protein: CASSRTRTSGALYEQYF

D gene: TRBD2
V gene: TRBV19
clone size: once
J gene: TRBJ2-3
CDR3 DNA: TGTGCCAGTAGTACGGGACTAGCGGGGGGGACAGATACGCAGTATTTT
CDR3 protein: CASSTGLAGGTDTQYF

D gene: .
V gene: TRBV2
clone size: few
J gene: TRBJ1-2
CDR3 DNA: TGTGCCAGCAGTGAAGCAAAATGGGGCGGCTACACCTTC
CDR3 protein: CASSEAKWGGYTF

D gene: TRBD1
V gene: TRBV19
clone size: .
J gene: TRBJ2-7
CDR3 DNA: TGTGCCAGTAGCCAGCCGGGACAGGGCTACGAGCAGTACTTC
CDR3 protein: CASSQPGQGYEQYF

D gene: TRBD1
V gene: TRBV28
clone size: once
J gene: TRBJ1-2
CDR3 DNA: TGTGCCAGCAGGAGACAGGGGGAGGATGGCTACACCTTC
CDR3 protein: CASRRQGEDGYTF

D gene: .
V gene: TRBV30
clone size: .
J gene: TRBJ1-1
CDR3 DNA: TGTGCCTGGATGGTGACAGCCAACACTGAAGCTTTCTTT
CDR3 protein: CAWMVTANTEAFF

D gene: .
V gene: TRBV7-3
clone size: .
J gene: TRBJ1-1
CDR3 DNA: TGTGCCAGCAGCCCGCGGGGCGGGTCCGGTCTAGGCACTGAAGCTTTCTTT
CDR3 protein: CASSPRGGSGLGTEAFF

D gene: .
V gene: TRBV21-1
clone size: .
J gene: TRBJ2-1
CDR3 DNA: TGTGCCAGCAGTATAAACGGGGGGCCTCGTAGTAATGAGCAGTTCTTC
CDR3 protein: CASSINGGPRSNEQFF

D gene: .
V gene: TRBV11-1
clone size: .
J gene: TRBJ1-1
CDR3 DNA: TGTGCCAGCAGCTTTAATGGGGAGAACACTGAAGCTTTCTTT
CDR3 protein: CASSFNGENTEAFF

D gene: TRBD1
V gene: TRBV5-1
clone size: .
J gene: TRBJ1-2
CDR3 DNA: TGCGCCAGCAGCCGGGACACAAGACAGGGGCCCTATGGCTACACCTTC
CDR3 protein: CASSRDTRQGPYGYTF

D gene: .
V gene: TRBV12-1
clone size: few
J gene: TRBJ2-7
CDR3 DNA: TGTGCCAGCCCAGGCCGAGCCTACGAGCAGTACTTC
CDR3 protein: CASPGRAYEQYF

D gene: .
V gene: TRBV11-2
clone size: .
J gene: TRBJ1-2
CDR3 DNA: TGTGCCAGCAGCTTAAGGCGGAGTGGGGCGGGCTACACCTTC
CDR3 protein: CASSLRRSGAGYTF

D gene: .
V gene: TRBV10-3
clone size: .
J gene: TRBJ2-2
CDR3 DNA: .
CDR3 protein: CAISESGRAALFF

D gene: .
V gene: TRBV5-5
clone size: few
J gene: TRBJ2-1
CDR3 DNA: TGTGCCAGCAGCTTGGACATCTACAATGAGCAGTTCTTC
CDR3 protein: CASSLDIYNEQFF

D gene: .
V gene: TRBV4-2
clone size: .
J gene: TRBJ1-5
CDR3 DNA: TGTGCCAGCAGCCAAGATTTTAGGACAGATAATCAGCCCCAGCATTTT
CDR3 protein: CASSQDFRTDNQPQHF

D gene: TRBD1
V gene: TRBV2
clone size: few
J gene: TRBJ2-2
CDR3 DNA: TGTGCCAGCAGTTTGACAGGGGAGGTCACCGGGGAGCTGTTTTTT
CDR3 protein: CASSLTGEVTGELFF

D gene: TRBD2
V gene: TRBV11-2
clone size: .
J gene: TRBJ2-1
CDR3 DNA: TGTGCCAGCAGACGAAGCGGGGGGCTCTCCTACAATGAGCAGTTCTTC
CDR3 protein: CASRRSGGLSYNEQFF

D gene: TRBD1
V gene: TRBV4-1
clone size: .
J gene: TRBJ1-2
CDR3 DNA: TGCGCCAGCAGCCGCGACAGGGATAACTATGGCTACACCTTC
CDR3 protein: CASSRDRDNYGYTF

D gene: .
V gene: TRBV4-1
clone size: .
J gene: TRBJ2-1
CDR3 DNA: TGCGCCAGCAGCCAAGAGACAGCGGGTTTCCCCTACAATGAGCAGTTCTTC
CDR3 protein: CASSQETAGFPYNEQFF

D gene: .
V gene: TRBV19
clone size: .
J gene: TRBJ1-5
CDR3 DNA: TGTGCCAGTAGATTCAGAGGCAGCAGCAATCAGCCCCAGCATTTT
CDR3 protein: CASRFRGSSNQPQHF

D gene: .
V gene: TRBV9
clone size: .
J gene: TRBJ1-1
CDR3 DNA: TGTGCCAGCAGCGTAGGTGGTTACACTGAAGCTTTCTTT
CDR3 protein: CASSVGGYTEAFF

D gene: .
V gene: TRBV7-8
clone size: .
J gene: TRBJ1-2
CDR3 DNA: TGTGCCAGCAGCTTCGGACCGGAGAACTATGGCTACACCTTC
CDR3 protein: CASSFGPENYGYTF

D gene: .
V gene: TRBV4-2
clone size: once
J gene: TRBJ2-5
CDR3 DNA: TGTGCCAGCAGCCAAGAACTATCCAGGAGGGAGACCCAGTACTTC
CDR3 protein: CASSQELSRRETQYF

D gene: .
V gene: TRBV6-8
clone size: .
J gene: TRBJ2-7
CDR3 DNA: TGTGCCAGCGGAAAAAGAGGGTATCGGACCTACGAGCAGTACTTC
CDR3 protein: CASGKRGYRTYEQYF

D gene: .
V gene: TRBV4-3
clone size: .
J gene: TRBJ1-1
CDR3 DNA: TGCGCCAGCAGCCATCTACCGGGGGGCGGCGATAGACCTGAAGCTTTCTTT
CDR3 protein: CASSHLPGGGDRPEAFF

D gene: TRBD1
V gene: TRBV6-4
clone size: .
J gene: TRBJ2-1
CDR3 DNA: TGTGCCAGCAGTGACGGACAGGGCCCTAGGGAGCAGTTCTTC
CDR3 protein: CASSDGQGPREQFF

D gene: .
V gene: TRBV19
clone size: .
J gene: TRBJ1-3
CDR3 DNA: TGTGCCAGTAGTATTGTGGGCAGGCGCTCTGGAAACACCATATATTTT
CDR3 protein: CASSIVGRRSGNTIYF

D gene: .
V gene: TRBV27
clone size: few
J gene: TRBJ1-4
CDR3 DNA: TGTGCCAGCGGACCAATCGGGGTGATGTCCATTAATGAAAAACTGTTTTTT
CDR3 protein: CASGPIGVMSINEKLFF

D gene: TRBD1
V gene: TRBV25-1
clone size: .
J gene: TRBJ2-7
CDR3 DNA: TGTGCCAGCAGTATAGGGACAGGGATCTACGAGCAGTACTTC
CDR3 protein: CASSIGTGIYEQYF